Listed below are T cell receptor beta chains from one sample, sequenced in a study of CD8+ T cells in alopecia areata. Assay used: immunoSEQ multiplex PCR; TCRdb lists only in-frame clones, some missing. This table has about 110,000 clones, around 54% appearing once. This sample comprised CD4+ T cells sorted from blood, obtained at week 24, from a patient treated with tofacitinib. The receptor set was obtained from a human donor with alopecia areata. Both conserved end residues are part of each CDR3. D genes are given only for firm matches. A clone size is listed for some rows: how often the clone was seen (once, few, many), or a class if it is expanded.

clone_size: -; v_call: TRBV29-1; j_call: TRBJ2-3; d_call: TRBD2; cdr3_aa: CSFKSRRGATDTQYF; cdr3_nt: TGCAGCTTCAAAAGTAGGCGGGGGGCCACAGATACGCAGTATTTT
clone_size: -; v_call: TRBV4-3; j_call: TRBJ1-2; d_call: -; cdr3_aa: CASSQDLREVGYTF; cdr3_nt: TGCGCCAGCAGCCAAGATCTCAGGGAAGTAGGCTACACCTTC
clone_size: once; v_call: TRBV18; j_call: TRBJ1-2; d_call: TRBD1; cdr3_aa: CASSPGTGGTGYTF; cdr3_nt: TGTGCCAGCTCACCCGGGACAGGGGGAACTGGCTACACCTTC
clone_size: -; v_call: TRBV14; j_call: TRBJ2-7; d_call: TRBD1; cdr3_aa: CASSQERGLSQYF; cdr3_nt: TGTGCCAGCAGCCAAGAAAGGGGGCTAAGCCAGTACTTC
clone_size: -; v_call: TRBV5-1; j_call: TRBJ1-4; d_call: -; cdr3_aa: CASRETATNEKLFF; cdr3_nt: TGCGCCAGCAGAGAGACAGCAACTAATGAAAAACTGTTTTTT
clone_size: -; v_call: TRBV5-1; j_call: TRBJ2-3; d_call: TRBD1; cdr3_aa: CASSPDRSTDTQYF; cdr3_nt: TGCGCCAGCAGCCCGGACAGGAGCACAGATACGCAGTATTTT
clone_size: -; v_call: TRBV7-3; j_call: TRBJ1-1; d_call: -; cdr3_aa: CASSSTPDHWAFF; cdr3_nt: TGTGCCAGCAGCTCTACACCGGACCATTGGGCCTTCTTT
clone_size: few; v_call: TRBV7-9; j_call: TRBJ1-2; d_call: -; cdr3_aa: CASSSTVGYGYTF; cdr3_nt: TGTGCCAGCAGCTCGACAGTTGGATATGGCTACACCTTC
clone_size: -; v_call: TRBV5-1; j_call: TRBJ1-1; d_call: -; cdr3_aa: CASSSDGTEAFF; cdr3_nt: TGCGCCAGCAGCTCCGACGGAACTGAAGCTTTCTTT
clone_size: -; v_call: TRBV30; j_call: TRBJ2-2; d_call: TRBD2; cdr3_aa: CAWSRAGGRTGELFF; cdr3_nt: TGTGCCTGGAGTCGGGCGGGGGGCCGCACCGGGGAGCTGTTTTTT
clone_size: -; v_call: TRBV29-1; j_call: TRBJ1-1; d_call: -; cdr3_aa: CSGQTGTNTEAFF; cdr3_nt: TGCAGCGGACAGACAGGCACAAACACTGAAGCTTTCTTT
clone_size: few; v_call: TRBV21-1; j_call: TRBJ2-1; d_call: -; cdr3_aa: CASSSFCYNEQFF; cdr3_nt: TGTGCCAGCAGCAGCTTCTGTTACAATGAGCAGTTCTTC
clone_size: few; v_call: TRBV10-3; j_call: TRBJ1-1; d_call: -; cdr3_aa: CAISESRHGNTEAFF; cdr3_nt: TGTGCCATCAGTGAGTCGAGACACGGGAACACTGAAGCTTTCTTT
clone_size: -; v_call: TRBV2; j_call: TRBJ1-2; d_call: TRBD1; cdr3_aa: CASSSGTGDYGYTF; cdr3_nt: TGTGCCAGCAGTTCGGGGACAGGAGATTATGGCTACACCTTC
clone_size: -; v_call: TRBV27; j_call: TRBJ2-3; d_call: -; cdr3_aa: CASTSLGDTQYF; cdr3_nt: TGTGCCAGCACCTCCCTCGGGGATACGCAGTATTTT
clone_size: -; v_call: TRBV14; j_call: TRBJ2-5; d_call: -; cdr3_aa: CASSQGKKHFLEETQYF; cdr3_nt: TGTGCCAGCAGCCAAGGGAAGAAGCATTTCCTTGAAGAGACCCAGTACTTC
clone_size: -; v_call: TRBV20-1; j_call: TRBJ2-3; d_call: TRBD2; cdr3_aa: CSASGGYTQYF; cdr3_nt: TGCAGTGCTAGCGGGGGGTACACGCAGTATTTT
clone_size: -; v_call: TRBV19; j_call: TRBJ2-7; d_call: -; cdr3_aa: CASSTLQTGRSYEQYF; cdr3_nt: TGTGCCAGTAGTACGCTACAGACCGGCAGGTCCTACGAGCAGTACTTC
clone_size: -; v_call: TRBV27; j_call: TRBJ1-6; d_call: -; cdr3_aa: CASSFGGSYNSPLHF; cdr3_nt: TGTGCCAGCAGCTTCGGGGGATCCTATAATTCACCCCTCCACTTT
clone_size: -; v_call: TRBV7-8; j_call: TRBJ1-2; d_call: TRBD1; cdr3_aa: CASSSQTGANYGYTF; cdr3_nt: TGTGCCAGCAGCTCTCAGACAGGGGCGAACTATGGCTACACCTTC
clone_size: -; v_call: TRBV30; j_call: TRBJ2-5; d_call: TRBD2; cdr3_aa: CACGTSGGRETQYF; cdr3_nt: TGTGCCTGCGGGACTAGCGGGGGGAGAGAGACCCAGTACTTC
clone_size: -; v_call: TRBV5-6; j_call: TRBJ1-5; d_call: -; cdr3_aa: CASSWHRNQPQHF; cdr3_nt: TGTGCCAGCAGCTGGCATAGGAATCAGCCCCAGCATTTT
clone_size: once; v_call: TRBV19; j_call: TRBJ1-1; d_call: -; cdr3_aa: CASRRAENTEAFF; cdr3_nt: TGTGCCAGTAGGAGGGCAGAGAACACTGAAGCTTTCTTT
clone_size: -; v_call: TRBV7-2; j_call: TRBJ2-5; d_call: -; cdr3_aa: CASSSGLAQETQYF; cdr3_nt: TGTGCCAGCAGCTCGGGACTGGCCCAAGAGACCCAGTACTTC
clone_size: -; v_call: TRBV27; j_call: TRBJ2-5; d_call: -; cdr3_aa: CASKGWAGTQETQYF; cdr3_nt: TGTGCCAGCAAGGGTTGGGCAGGGACTCAAGAGACCCAGTACTTC
clone_size: -; v_call: TRBV29-1; j_call: TRBJ2-3; d_call: -; cdr3_aa: CSVERTDTQYF; cdr3_nt: TGCAGCGTTGAGAGGACAGATACGCAGTATTTT
clone_size: -; v_call: TRBV9; j_call: TRBJ2-3; d_call: -; cdr3_aa: CASSVGAGAPVF; cdr3_nt: -
clone_size: few; v_call: TRBV6-5; j_call: TRBJ2-5; d_call: -; cdr3_aa: CASTGETQYF; cdr3_nt: TGTGCCAGCACAGGGGAGACCCAGTACTTC
clone_size: few; v_call: TRBV7-9; j_call: TRBJ1-5; d_call: -; cdr3_aa: CASSPSGGYQPQHF; cdr3_nt: TGTGCCAGCAGCCCGTCGGGAGGGTATCAGCCCCAGCATTTT
clone_size: few; v_call: TRBV6-5; j_call: TRBJ2-2; d_call: TRBD2; cdr3_aa: CATNPGGAGTGELFF; cdr3_nt: TGTGCCACCAACCCCGGGGGGGCCGGCACCGGGGAGCTGTTTTTT
clone_size: few; v_call: TRBV29-1; j_call: TRBJ1-2; d_call: -; cdr3_aa: CSVGGHGALGYTF; cdr3_nt: TGCAGCGTTGGGGGACACGGGGCGCTTGGCTACACCTTC
clone_size: few; v_call: TRBV29-1; j_call: TRBJ1-1; d_call: -; cdr3_aa: CSAGGREAFF; cdr3_nt: TGCAGCGCCGGGGGCAGGGAAGCTTTCTTT
clone_size: few; v_call: TRBV7-2; j_call: TRBJ2-5; d_call: TRBD2; cdr3_aa: CASSFAGGKETQYF; cdr3_nt: TGTGCCAGCAGCTTTGCGGGGGGCAAGGAGACCCAGTACTTC
clone_size: -; v_call: TRBV29-1; j_call: TRBJ1-1; d_call: -; cdr3_aa: CSATLAGGDTEAFF; cdr3_nt: TGCAGCGCCACCTTGGCGGGGGGGGACACTGAAGCTTTCTTT
clone_size: -; v_call: TRBV4-3; j_call: TRBJ2-5; d_call: TRBD1; cdr3_aa: CASSRGNGQVVETQYF; cdr3_nt: TGCGCCAGCAGCCGGGGAAATGGACAGGTCGTGGAGACCCAGTACTTC
clone_size: once; v_call: TRBV13; j_call: TRBJ2-3; d_call: TRBD2; cdr3_aa: CASSLRTSGMTDTQYF; cdr3_nt: TGTGCCAGCAGCCTAAGGACTAGCGGGATGACAGATACGCAGTATTTT
clone_size: -; v_call: TRBV29-1; j_call: TRBJ2-7; d_call: -; cdr3_aa: CSVEDYEQYF; cdr3_nt: TGCAGCGTTGAAGATTACGAGCAGTACTTC
clone_size: -; v_call: TRBV5-7; j_call: TRBJ2-6; d_call: -; cdr3_aa: CASSLLGGANVLTF; cdr3_nt: TGTGCCAGCAGCTTGTTAGGGGGGGCCAACGTCCTGACTTTC
clone_size: few; v_call: TRBV4-2; j_call: TRBJ2-5; d_call: -; cdr3_aa: CASSHPGGRDETQYF; cdr3_nt: TGTGCCAGCAGCCATCCCGGGGGCCGTGACGAGACCCAGTACTTC
clone_size: -; v_call: TRBV29-1; j_call: TRBJ1-2; d_call: -; cdr3_aa: CSVEAADYGYTF; cdr3_nt: TGCAGCGTTGAAGCAGCTGACTATGGCTACACCTTC
clone_size: -; v_call: TRBV29-1; j_call: TRBJ2-2; d_call: -; cdr3_aa: CSYRRGHTGELFF; cdr3_nt: TGCAGCTACCGCAGGGGTCACACCGGGGAGCTGTTTTTT
clone_size: -; v_call: TRBV5-8; j_call: TRBJ1-2; d_call: -; cdr3_aa: CASSRWDGEKGYTF; cdr3_nt: TGTGCCAGCAGCCGCTGGGACGGGGAGAAGGGCTACACCTTC